This T cell receptor beta chain was observed in a study of PD-1 blockade in classical Hodgkin lymphoma. With regard to this clone: Antigen unknown.

TCRdb keeps only in-frame clones here, not all; method: immunoSEQ multiplex PCR. This sample has around 45,000 clones, with approximately 70% found just once. Each and every patient relapsed after autologous stem cell transplantation, and patients got differing brentuximab vedotin exposure. CDR1 and CDR2 from the germline V gene are MDHEN and SYDVKM. This CDR3 spans 16 amino acids. Trimming took 3 bases from V and 4 from J; bases not matched to a gene: 12. Study results and caveats: Newly diagnosed and completely responding patients shared comparable baseline diversity. Among the patients, those starting nivolumab under 1 year after ASCT were excluded.

The rearrangement links TRBV28 to TRBJ2-7; the match to TRBD2 covers 7 bases. This clonotype was obtained from a human donor with classical Hodgkin lymphoma. Material: peripheral blood mononuclear cells (PBMCs), obtained before the second cycle of nivolumab. This chain's CDR3 is CASSFTLLGLEYEQYF. The CDR3, as DNA: TGTGCCAGCAGTTTCACTCTCCTTGGACTAGAATACGAGCAGTACTTC.